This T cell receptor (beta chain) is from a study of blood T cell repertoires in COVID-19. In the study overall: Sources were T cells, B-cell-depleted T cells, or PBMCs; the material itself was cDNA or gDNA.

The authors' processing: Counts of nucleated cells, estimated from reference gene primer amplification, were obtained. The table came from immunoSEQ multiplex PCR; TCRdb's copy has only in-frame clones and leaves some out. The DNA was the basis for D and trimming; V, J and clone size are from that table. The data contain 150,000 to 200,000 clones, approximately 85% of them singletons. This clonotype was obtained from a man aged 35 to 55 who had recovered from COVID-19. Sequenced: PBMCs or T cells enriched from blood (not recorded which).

The CDR3 DNA sequence: TGCAGCGTGGCGATACGGACAGCTGACTATGGCTACACCTTC. This sequence encodes CSVAIRTADYGYTF. J is TRBJ1-2 and V is TRBV29-1; TRBD1 is a possible D gene (6 bases). Trimming stripped 6 bases from V and 3 bases from J, with 17 bases between. The CDR3 is 14 amino acids. Germline CDR1 and CDR2: SQVTM and ANQGSEA. The complete variable domain, with remaining parts taken from reference TRBV29-1 and TRBJ1-2, reads SAVISQKPSRDICQRGTSLTIQCQVDSQVTMMFWYRQQPGQSLTLIATANQGSEATYESGFVIDKFPISRPNLTFSTLTVSNMSPEDSSIYLCSVAIRTADYGYTFGSGTRLTVV.